The 24 T cell receptor beta chains reported below all come from one sample, sequenced in a study of control samples from healthy donors and cancer patients. Measured with immunoSEQ multiplex PCR; TCRdb has only the in-frame clones, and not every one. The sample holds about 120,000 clones, 75% to 95% seen once. The sequenced material came from blood. The receptors originated from a man aged 35 to 55 in good health.

This clone occurred a few times. The J gene is TRBJ1-3, the V gene TRBV30; D call uncertain. CDR3 length: 15 residues. Trimming cost V 0 bases and J 4 bases, with 13 bases left between them. The germline V gene has CDR1 GTSNPN and CDR2 SVGIG (reference sequence). CDR3 bases: TGTGCCTGGAGTGTCATCACGGGGTCCGGAAACACCATATATTTT. Residues: CAWSVITGSGNTIYF.

The V and J genes are TRBV18 and TRBJ1-5; D call uncertain. This CDR3 is 16 amino acids long. The V gene's germline CDR1 is KGHSH and CDR2 LQKENI. The V end was cut by 2 bases, the J end by 7 bases, with 18 bases between. This CDR3 is CASSPRDRHSGQPQHF. CDR3 DNA sequence: TGTGCCAGCTCACCAAGGGATAGACATTCGGGGCAGCCCCAGCATTTT. The whole variable domain, remainder taken from reference TRBV18 and TRBJ1-5, is NAGVMQNPRHLVRRRGQEARLRCSPMKGHSHVYWYRQLPEEGLKFMVYLQKENIIDESGMPKERFSAEFPKEGPSILRIQQVVRGDSAAYFCASSPRDRHSGQPQHFGDGTRLSIL.

This clone was detected only once. This rearrangement joins TRBV7-9 to TRBJ1-1; TRBD1 matches 8 bases. The germline gives CDR1 SEHNR, CDR2 FQNEAQ (reference sequence). The CDR3 contains 15 residues. J gave up 0 bases and V 5 bases, and 5 bases lay outside the gene matches. CDR3 residues: CASSPGGLLNTEAFF. In DNA, the CDR3 is TGTGCCAGCAGCCCAGGGGGCCTCTTGAACACTGAAGCTTTCTTT.

This clone turned up a few times. The V and J genes are TRBV2 and TRBJ2-7, with D hard to call. V was shortened by 8 bases and J by 2 bases, with 16 bases between the two germline ends. Germline V gives CDR1 SNHLY, CDR2 FYNNEI. There are 14 residues in the CDR3. As DNA, the CDR3 is TGTGCCAGCCGCCCCCGGCAGGACCCCTACGAGCAGTACTTC. Its protein is CASRPRQDPYEQYF. Full variable domain (missing parts from reference TRBV2 and TRBJ2-7): EPEVTQTPSHQVTQMGQEVILRCVPISNHLYFYWYRQILGQKVEFLVSFYNNEISEKSEIFDDQFSVERPDGSNFTLKIRSTKLEDSAMYFCASRPRQDPYEQYFGPGTRLTVT.

The rearrangement links TRBV6-1 to TRBJ2-2; D is ambiguous. Germline V CDR1 and CDR2: MNHNS, SASEGT. The CDR3 is 11 amino acids. Trimming left V 3 bases short and J 9 bases short, with 5 bases between. CDR3 in amino acids: CASSEMRELFF. In DNA, the CDR3 is TGTGCCAGCAGTGAGATGCGGGAGCTGTTTTTT.

This chain joins TRBV11-3 and TRBJ2-3, with no clear D. The CDR3 runs 14 residues. Germline values: CDR1 SGHNT, CDR2 YENEEA. Trimming took 0 bases from V and 0 from J, leaving 4 bases between them. CDR3 residues: CASSLEGSTDTQYF. CDR3 nucleotides: TGTGCCAGCAGCTTAGAAGGGAGCACAGATACGCAGTATTTT.

The J gene is TRBJ2-2, the V gene TRBV25-1; no clear D. Trimming stripped 3 bases from V and 2 bases from J, with 4 bases between. The CDR3 extends over 13 amino acids. Looked up from germline, CDR1 is MGHDK and CDR2 is SYGVNS. This CDR3 reads CASSDANTGELFF. CDR3 DNA: TGTGCCAGCAGTGACGCTAACACCGGGGAGCTGTTTTTT. The variable domain in full, with the rest retrieved from reference TRBV25-1 and TRBJ2-2, is EADIYQTPRYLVIGTGKKITLECSQTMGHDKMYWYQQDPGMELHLIHYSYGVNSTEKGDLSSESTVSRIRTEHFPLTLESARPSHTSQYLCASSDANTGELFFGEGSRLTVL.

The rearrangement links TRBV5-1 to TRBJ2-1; the D gene is possibly TRBD2 (6 bases). Germline loops: CDR1 SGHRS, CDR2 YFSETQ. The CDR3 has 14 residues. V was cut by 4 bases and J by 3 bases, with 11 bases left in between. CDR3 sequence reads: CASSGSGDYNEQFF. In nucleotides, the CDR3 is TGCGCCAGCAGCGGGTCGGGGGACTACAATGAGCAGTTCTTC. The variable domain in full, with the rest retrieved from reference TRBV5-1 and TRBJ2-1, is KAGVTQTPRYLIKTRGQQVTLSCSPISGHRSVSWYQQTPGQGLQFLFEYFSETQRNKGNFPGRFSGRQFSNSRSEMNVSTLELGDSALYLCASSGSGDYNEQFFGPGTRLTVL.

The J gene is TRBJ2-2, the V gene TRBV6-4; D gene unclear. The V gene lost 6 bases and the J gene lost 4 bases, with 9 bases spanning the gap. This CDR3 has 13 residues. CDR1 and CDR2 from the germline V gene are MRHNA and SNTAGT. The CDR3 region is CASRPDLTGELFF. CDR3 DNA sequence: TGTGCCAGCAGGCCGGACCTCACCGGGGAGCTGTTTTTT.

The V call is TRBV30, the J call TRBJ1-5; D gene ambiguous. Between the trimmed V and J ends, which lost 1 base and 7 bases, there was a span of 14 bases. CDR1 is GTSNPN and CDR2 is SVGIG in the germline V gene (reference sequence). The CDR3 covers 14 residues. The CDR3: CAWSAWGSGQPQHF. The DNA for the CDR3 is TGTGCCTGGAGTGCGTGGGGTTCGGGCCAGCCCCAGCATTTT.

Turning to this clone: At the DNA level, this CDR3 is encoded by other sequences in the same sample as well. The chain combines TRBV5-1 with TRBJ2-3, with TRBD1 matching 8 bases. The germline CDR1 and CDR2 sequences are SGHRS and YFSETQ. The junction had 2 bases not matched to a gene; V was cut back by 1 base and J by 1 base. The CDR3 consists of 15 residues. In DNA, the CDR3 is TGCGCCAGCAGCTTGCAGGGGGCGGGCACAGATACGCAGTATTTT. Protein product: CASSLQGAGTDTQYF.

The V gene is TRBV6-5, the J gene TRBJ1-3; D is unclear. The germline V gene encodes CDR1 MNHEY and CDR2 SVGAGI. Deletions cut 0 bases from V and 8 bases from J, with 8 bases between. The CDR3 loop spans 13 amino acids. The CDR3 DNA follows: TGTGCCAGCAGTTACTCCGAGCGAGACACCATATATTTT. It yields the protein CASSYSERDTIYF.

This chain joins TRBV6-1 and TRBJ2-1; D might be TRBD1 or TRBD2, each matching 7 bases. Germline CDR1 and CDR2: MNHNS and SASEGT. V shed 1 base and J shed 0 bases, with 13 bases lying between them. The CDR3 is 17 residues long. The DNA of the CDR3 is TGTGCCAGCAGTGAAGTCAGGGGGGGTGTCTCCTACAATGAGCAGTTCTTC. It encodes CASSEVRGGVSYNEQFF.

J is TRBJ2-2 and V is TRBV11-3; possibly TRBD1 for D (6 bases). Germline CDR1 SGHNT, CDR2 YENEEA. The CDR3 consists of 15 residues. V lost 1 base and J 1 base, leaving 7 bases between the germline ends. As DNA, the CDR3 is TGTGCCAGCAGCTTAGGGACAGTGAACACCGGGGAGCTGTTTTTT. It translates to CASSLGTVNTGELFF.

J is TRBJ1-2 and V is TRBV14, with D maybe TRBD1 (5 bases). V shed 0 bases and J shed 2 bases, with 7 bases lying between them. The CDR3 runs 14 residues. The germline CDR1 and CDR2 sequences are SGHDN and FVKESK. The CDR3: CASSQDRQNYGYTF. In DNA form, the CDR3 reads TGTGCCAGCAGCCAAGATAGACAGAACTATGGCTACACCTTC.

The V gene is TRBV6-5, the J gene TRBJ1-5, with 8 nucleotides matching TRBD1. Germline loops: CDR1 MNHEY, CDR2 SVGAGI. The ends lost 6 bases at V and 5 bases at J; junction bases unmatched: 6. CDR3 length equals 14 residues. The CDR3 protein is CASSAGQGYQPQHF. DNA of the CDR3: TGTGCCAGCAGCGCCGGACAGGGATATCAGCCCCAGCATTTT.

This chain joins TRBV29-1 and TRBJ2-1, with a possible D match to TRBD2 (6 bases). The germline V gene has CDR1 SQVTM and CDR2 ANQGSEA. The CDR3 has 16 residues. The V and J ends lost 7 bases and 10 bases respectively, with 29 bases between them. The CDR3 nucleotides read TGCAGCGCACACCTGGTAGGCGGGGCCAATACGGGGGAGCAGTTCTTC. Protein product: CSAHLVGGANTGEQFF.

The chain has TRBV7-9 and TRBJ2-3; D gene uncertain. CDR3 length: 11 amino acids. Trimming cost V 3 bases and J 2 bases, with 0 bases left between them. Germline assignment: CDR1 SEHNR and CDR2 FQNEAQ (reference sequence). The CDR3 reads CASSFTDTQYF. CDR3 bases: TGTGCCAGCAGCTTCACAGATACGCAGTATTTT.

The CDR3 region is CASSLAQGNEQFF. The DNA for the CDR3 is TGTGCCAGCAGTTTAGCGCAGGGGAATGAGCAGTTCTTC. The genes are TRBV12-3 or TRBV12-4 and TRBJ2-1, with D perhaps TRBD1 (6 bases). V lost 0 bases and J lost 7, with 7 bases in between. The CDR3 has 13 amino acids.

The chain combines TRBV2 with TRBJ2-1; D is possibly TRBD1 (5 bases). Trimming stripped 7 bases from V and 7 bases from J, with 14 bases between. This CDR3 is 13 amino acids long. The germline V gene has CDR1 SNHLY and CDR2 FYNNEI. CDR3 nucleotides: TGTGCCAGCAAGGGGCCACGACATAATGAGCAGTTCTTC. Translating it yields CASKGPRHNEQFF.

The CDR3 is CASSIGEQPQHF. For the CDR3, the DNA is TGTGCCAGTAGTATAGGGGAACAGCCCCAGCATTTT. The chain recombines TRBV19 with TRBJ1-5; D is unclear. Germline CDR1 is LNHDA and CDR2 is SQIVND (reference sequence). Trimming removed 1 base from V and 7 bases from J, with 5 bases in between. This CDR3 is 12 amino acids long.

The rearrangement uses TRBV10-3 and TRBJ2-3; possibly TRBD1 or TRBD2 for D (7 bases each). The germline V and J ends were trimmed by 11 bases and 4 bases, with 13 bases remaining between them. The CDR3 length is 12 residues. Germline-derived CDR1 and CDR2 are ENHRY and SYGVKD. The CDR3 DNA reads as TGTGCCTCAGGGGGGGCCGCAGATACGCAGTATTTT. This sequence encodes CASGGAADTQYF.

The V call is TRBV5-1, the J call TRBJ2-7; 10 nucleotides line up with TRBD1. Germline V lookup: CDR1 SGHRS, CDR2 YFSETQ. The CDR3 spans 14 residues. The V gene end was trimmed by 4 bases and the J gene end by 2 bases; junction bases not matched to a gene: 3. The CDR3 protein is CASSRTGGPYEQYF. The CDR3 DNA reads as TGCGCCAGCAGCAGGACAGGGGGGCCCTACGAGCAGTACTTC.

The gene calls are TRBV19 and TRBJ2-7, with D perhaps assigned TRBD1 or TRBD2 (5 bases each). The CDR3 extends over 14 amino acids. The V end lost 10 bases, the J end lost 6 bases, and 22 bases lay between the germline ends. Germline CDR1 and CDR2: LNHDA and SQIVND (reference sequence). Written as DNA, the CDR3 is TGTGCCACAACCCCAGACGGGGCCGTGGGCGAGCAGTACTTC. It is translated as CATTPDGAVGEQYF. The full variable domain, completed using reference TRBV19 and TRBJ2-7, is DGGITQSPKYLFRKEGQNVTLSCEQNLNHDAMYWYRQDPGQGLRLIYYSQIVNDFQKGDIAEGYSVSREKKESFPLTVTSAQKNPTAFYLCATTPDGAVGEQYFGPGTRLTVT.